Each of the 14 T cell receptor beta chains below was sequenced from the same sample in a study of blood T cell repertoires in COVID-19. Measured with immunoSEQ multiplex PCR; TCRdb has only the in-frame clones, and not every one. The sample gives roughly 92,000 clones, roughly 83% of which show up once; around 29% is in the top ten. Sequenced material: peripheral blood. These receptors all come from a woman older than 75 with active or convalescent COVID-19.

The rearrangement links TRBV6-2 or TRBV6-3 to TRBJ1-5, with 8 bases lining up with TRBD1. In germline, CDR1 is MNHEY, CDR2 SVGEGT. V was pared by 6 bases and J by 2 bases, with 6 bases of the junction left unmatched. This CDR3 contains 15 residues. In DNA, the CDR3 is TGTGCCAGCAGCCGCCCGACAGGGGGCAATCAGCCCCAGCATTTT. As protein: CASSRPTGGNQPQHF.

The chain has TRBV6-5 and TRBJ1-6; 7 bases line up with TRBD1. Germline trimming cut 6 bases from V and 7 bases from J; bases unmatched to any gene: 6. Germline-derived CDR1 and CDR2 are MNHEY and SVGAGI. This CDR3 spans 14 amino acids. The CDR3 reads CASRARDRNSPLHF. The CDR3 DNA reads TGTGCCAGCAGGGCCCGGGACAGAAATTCACCCCTCCACTTT.

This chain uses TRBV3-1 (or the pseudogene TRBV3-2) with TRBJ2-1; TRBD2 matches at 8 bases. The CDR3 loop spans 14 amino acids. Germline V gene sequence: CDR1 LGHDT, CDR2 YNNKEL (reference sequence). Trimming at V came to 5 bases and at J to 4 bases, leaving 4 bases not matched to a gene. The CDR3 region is CASSVSGVYNEQFF. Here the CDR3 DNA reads TGTGCCAGCAGCGTTAGCGGGGTATACAATGAGCAGTTCTTC.

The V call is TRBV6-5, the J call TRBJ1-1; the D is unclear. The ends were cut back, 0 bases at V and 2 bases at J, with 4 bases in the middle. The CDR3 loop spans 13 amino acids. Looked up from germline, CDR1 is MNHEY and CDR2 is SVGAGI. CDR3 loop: CASSYSQNTEAFF. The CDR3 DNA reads TGTGCCAGCAGTTACTCCCAAAACACTGAAGCTTTCTTT.

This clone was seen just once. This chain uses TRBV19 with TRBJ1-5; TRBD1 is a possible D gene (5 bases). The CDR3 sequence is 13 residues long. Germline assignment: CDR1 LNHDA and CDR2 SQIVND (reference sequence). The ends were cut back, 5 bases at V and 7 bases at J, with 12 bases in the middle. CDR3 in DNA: TGTGCCAGTAGTCTCAGGGAGGAGCAGCCCCAGCATTTT. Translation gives CASSLREEQPQHF.

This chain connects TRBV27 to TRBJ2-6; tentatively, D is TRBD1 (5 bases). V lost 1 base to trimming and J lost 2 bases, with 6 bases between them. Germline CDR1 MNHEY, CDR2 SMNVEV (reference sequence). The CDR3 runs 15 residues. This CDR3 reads CASSLLGAGANVLTF. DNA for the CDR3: TGTGCCAGCAGTTTATTAGGGGCTGGGGCCAACGTCCTGACTTTC.

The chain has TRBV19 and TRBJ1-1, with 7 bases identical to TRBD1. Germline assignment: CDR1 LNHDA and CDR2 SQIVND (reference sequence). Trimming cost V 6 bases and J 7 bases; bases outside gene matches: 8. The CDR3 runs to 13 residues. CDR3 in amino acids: CASSIQGGGEAFF. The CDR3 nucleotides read TGTGCCAGTAGCATCCAGGGGGGCGGTGAAGCTTTCTTT. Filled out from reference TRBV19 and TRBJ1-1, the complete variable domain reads DGGITQSPKYLFRKEGQNVTLSCEQNLNHDAMYWYRQDPGQGLRLIYYSQIVNDFQKGDIAEGYSVSREKKESFPLTVTSAQKNPTAFYLCASSIQGGGEAFFGQGTRLTVV.

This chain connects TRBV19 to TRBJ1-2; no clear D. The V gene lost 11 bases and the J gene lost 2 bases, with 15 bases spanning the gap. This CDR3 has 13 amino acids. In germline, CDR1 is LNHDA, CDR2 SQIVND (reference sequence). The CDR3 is CAGHRQANYGYTF. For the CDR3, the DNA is TGTGCCGGGCATCGTCAGGCCAACTATGGCTACACCTTC.

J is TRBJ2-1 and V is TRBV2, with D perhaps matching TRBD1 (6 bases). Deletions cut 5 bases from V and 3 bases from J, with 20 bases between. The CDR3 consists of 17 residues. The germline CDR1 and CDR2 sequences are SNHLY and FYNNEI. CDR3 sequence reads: CASSKAPQGRNYNEQFF. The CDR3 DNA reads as TGTGCCAGCAGTAAGGCCCCACAGGGAAGGAACTACAATGAGCAGTTCTTC.

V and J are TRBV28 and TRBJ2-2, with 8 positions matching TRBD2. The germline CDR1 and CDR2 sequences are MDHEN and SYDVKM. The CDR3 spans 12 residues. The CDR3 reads CSSGRYTGELFF. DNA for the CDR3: TGTAGCAGCGGGAGATACACCGGGGAGCTGTTTTTT.

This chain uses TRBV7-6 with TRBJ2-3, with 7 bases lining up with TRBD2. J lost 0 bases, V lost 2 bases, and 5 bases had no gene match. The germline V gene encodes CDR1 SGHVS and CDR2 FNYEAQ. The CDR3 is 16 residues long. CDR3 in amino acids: CASSLPSGTSTDTQYF. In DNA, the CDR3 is TGTGCCAGCAGCTTACCCAGCGGGACTAGCACAGATACGCAGTATTTT.

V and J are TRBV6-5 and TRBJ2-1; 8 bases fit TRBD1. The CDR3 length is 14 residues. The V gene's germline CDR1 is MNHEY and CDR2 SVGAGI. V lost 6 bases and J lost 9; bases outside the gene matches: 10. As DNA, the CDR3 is TGTGCCAGCAGAGCCGGGACAGGTATCGCTGAGCAGTTCTTC. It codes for CASRAGTGIAEQFF.

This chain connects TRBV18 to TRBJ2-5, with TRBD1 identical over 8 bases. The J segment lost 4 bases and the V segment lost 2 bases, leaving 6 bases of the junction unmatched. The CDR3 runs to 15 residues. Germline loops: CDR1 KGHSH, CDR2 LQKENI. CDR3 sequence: CASSPATGEAETQYF. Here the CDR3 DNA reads TGTGCCAGCTCACCAGCGACAGGGGAGGCAGAGACCCAGTACTTC.

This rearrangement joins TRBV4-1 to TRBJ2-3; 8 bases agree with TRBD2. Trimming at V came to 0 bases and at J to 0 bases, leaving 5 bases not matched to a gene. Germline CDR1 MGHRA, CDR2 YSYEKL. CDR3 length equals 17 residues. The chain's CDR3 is CASSQEGGGGSTDTQYF. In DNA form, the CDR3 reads TGCGCCAGCAGCCAAGAAGGAGGCGGGGGGAGCACAGATACGCAGTATTTT.